One and the same sample provided the 12 T cell receptor beta chains below, sequenced in a study of blood T cell repertoires in COVID-19. Clones were sequenced by immunoSEQ multiplex PCR, and TCRdb holds only the in-frame ones, with some missing. This sample has about 150,000 clones, with approximately 86% found just once. Source material: peripheral blood. The receptor source for this set is a woman over 75 with active or convalescent COVID-19.

The CDR3 nucleotides are TGTGCCAGCAGTTTCCTGAGGGGGCAAGGCTACACCTTC. This encodes CASSFLRGQGYTF. The V gene is TRBV12-3 or TRBV12-4, the J gene TRBJ1-2; TRBD1 matches at 7 bases. The CDR3 sequence is 13 residues long. The V and J ends lost 3 bases and 8 bases, in that order; junction bases with no gene match: 6.

This chain's CDR3 is CASSPTRQGVSPLHF. For the CDR3, the DNA is TGCGCCAGCAGTCCTACGCGACAGGGAGTGTCACCCCTCCACTTT. The chain carries TRBV5-1 and TRBJ1-6; 7 bases map to TRBD1. Looked up from germline, CDR1 is SGHRS and CDR2 is YFSETQ. With V trimmed by 5 bases and J by 10 bases, 12 bases remained unmatched. The CDR3 length is 15 residues.

V usage is TRBV7-9 and J usage is TRBJ1-4; the D is unclear. V lost 2 bases, J lost 5 bases, and 9 bases lay in between. Germline V CDR1 and CDR2: SEHNR, FQNEAQ (reference sequence). The CDR3 loop spans 14 amino acids. CDR3 sequence reads: CASSLRESNEKLFF. The CDR3 DNA reads TGTGCCAGCAGCTTACGGGAGTCAAATGAAAAACTGTTTTTT.

This chain uses TRBV18 with TRBJ2-7; no firm D call. Per germline, CDR1 KGHSH and CDR2 LQKENI. The CDR3 runs 13 residues. Trimming pared 3 bases from V and 3 bases from J, leaving 9 bases between. The CDR3, as DNA: TGTGCCAGCTCACCGAGGATAAACTACGAGCAGTACTTC. This gives the protein CASSPRINYEQYF.

This rearrangement joins TRBV11-2 to TRBJ2-2; TRBD2 might be the D (6 bases). V was trimmed by 3 bases and J by 5 bases, leaving 10 bases between them. The CDR3 loop spans 14 amino acids. Germline V gene data show CDR1 as SGHAT and CDR2 as FQNNGV. The CDR3 nucleotides read TGTGCCAGCAGCTTTGGGGGGAGTACCGGGGAGCTGTTTTTT. This codes for CASSFGGSTGELFF.

This chain joins TRBV2 and TRBJ1-2; D may be TRBD1 (6 bases). V was trimmed by 0 bases and J by 4 bases, leaving 9 bases between them. CDR1 SNHLY and CDR2 FYNNEI come from the germline V gene. This CDR3 contains 14 residues. This CDR3 is CASSEAGGGYGYTF. The CDR3 bases are TGTGCCAGCAGTGAAGCAGGGGGGGGCTATGGCTACACCTTC.

This clone was picked up a small number of times. The gene calls are TRBV7-9 and TRBJ2-7, with 8 bases lining up with TRBD2. After removal of 5 bases from V and 7 bases from J, the junction contained 7 bases not matched to a gene. The CDR3 totals 13 residues. Germline V gene data show CDR1 as SEHNR and CDR2 as FQNEAQ (reference sequence). The CDR3 DNA reads as TGTGCCAGCAGCCTAGGGACTAGAGGTGAGCAGTACTTC. The encoded protein is CASSLGTRGEQYF.

The rearrangement links TRBV28 to TRBJ1-1; TRBD1 might be the D (6 bases). This CDR3 comprises 16 residues. V was shortened by 3 bases and J by 4 bases, with 18 bases between the two germline ends. In germline, CDR1 is MDHEN, CDR2 SYDVKM. CDR3 coding DNA: TGTGCCAGCAGTTTTATCCTCCGGGACATTGGCACTGAAGCTTTCTTT. This gives the protein CASSFILRDIGTEAFF.

The chain employs TRBV5-1 and TRBJ1-4; no firm D call. From germline, CDR1 is SGHRS and CDR2 YFSETQ. The CDR3 has 15 residues. V was shortened by 4 bases and J by 5 bases, with 15 bases between the two germline ends. CDR3: CASSAELGGNEKLFF. CDR3 coding DNA: TGCGCCAGCAGCGCCGAACTGGGAGGGAATGAAAAACTGTTTTTT.

V gene TRBV25-1 combines with J gene TRBJ1-6; D perhaps matches TRBD1 (5 bases). CDR1 and CDR2 from the germline V gene are MGHDK and SYGVNS. The CDR3 is 14 amino acids. Deletions cut 4 bases from V and 6 bases from J, with 10 bases between. The CDR3: CASSAQGRNSPLHF. The CDR3 DNA follows: TGTGCCAGCAGTGCGCAGGGCCGTAATTCACCCCTCCACTTT.

The chain uses TRBV2 and TRBJ1-1; D not certain. Trimming pared 5 bases from V and 7 bases from J, leaving 8 bases between. CDR3 length: 11 amino acids. Germline values: CDR1 SNHLY, CDR2 FYNNEI. CDR3 nucleotides: TGTGCCAGCAGTATGAGTCTTGAAGCTTTCTTT. It specifies CASSMSLEAFF.

This chain uses TRBV28 with TRBJ2-7, with 9 positions matching TRBD1. This CDR3 contains 17 residues. In germline, CDR1 is MDHEN, CDR2 SYDVKM. The V and J ends lost 8 bases and 6 bases, in that order; junction bases with no gene match: 20. DNA for the CDR3: TGTGCCAGCTGGAAAACTCTGACAGGGGGATCATTCCGCGAGCAGTACTTC. Amino acids: CASWKTLTGGSFREQYF. Using reference TRBV28 and TRBJ2-7 for the parts outside the CDR3, the full variable domain is DVKVTQSSRYLVKRTGEKVFLECVQDMDHENMFWYRQDPGLGLRLIYFSYDVKMKEKGDIPEGYSVSREKKERFSLILESASTNQTSMYLCASWKTLTGGSFREQYFGPGTRLTVT.